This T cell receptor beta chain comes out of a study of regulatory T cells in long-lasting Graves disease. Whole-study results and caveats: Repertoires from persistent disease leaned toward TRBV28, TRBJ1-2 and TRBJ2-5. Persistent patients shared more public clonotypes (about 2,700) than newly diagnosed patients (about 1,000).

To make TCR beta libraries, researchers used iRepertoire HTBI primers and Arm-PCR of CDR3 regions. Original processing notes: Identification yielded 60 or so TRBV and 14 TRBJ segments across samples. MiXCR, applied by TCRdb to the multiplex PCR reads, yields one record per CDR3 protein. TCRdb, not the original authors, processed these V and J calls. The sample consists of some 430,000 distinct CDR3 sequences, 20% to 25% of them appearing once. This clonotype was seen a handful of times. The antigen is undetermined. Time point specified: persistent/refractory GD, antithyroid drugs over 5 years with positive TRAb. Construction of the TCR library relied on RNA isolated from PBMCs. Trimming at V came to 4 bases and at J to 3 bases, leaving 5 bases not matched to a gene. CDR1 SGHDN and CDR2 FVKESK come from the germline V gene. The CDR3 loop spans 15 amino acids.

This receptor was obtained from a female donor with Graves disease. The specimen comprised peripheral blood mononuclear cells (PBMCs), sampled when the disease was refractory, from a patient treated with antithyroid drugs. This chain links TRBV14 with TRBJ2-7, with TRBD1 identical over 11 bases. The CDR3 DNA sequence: TGTGCCAGCAGCCCGGGACAGGGGGAAGGCTACGAGCAGTACTTC. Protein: CASSPGQGEGYEQYF.